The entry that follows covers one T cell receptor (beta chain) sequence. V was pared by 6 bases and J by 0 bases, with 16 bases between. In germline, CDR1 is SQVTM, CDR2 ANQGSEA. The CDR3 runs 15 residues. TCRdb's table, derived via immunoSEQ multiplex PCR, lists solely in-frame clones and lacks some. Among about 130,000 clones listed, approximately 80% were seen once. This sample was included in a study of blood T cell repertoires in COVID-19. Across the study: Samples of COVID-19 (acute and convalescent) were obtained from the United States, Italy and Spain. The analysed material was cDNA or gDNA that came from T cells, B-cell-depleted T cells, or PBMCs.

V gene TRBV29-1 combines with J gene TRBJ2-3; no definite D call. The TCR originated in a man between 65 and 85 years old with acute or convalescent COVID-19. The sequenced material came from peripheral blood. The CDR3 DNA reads TGCAGCGTCGACCCGTGGCAGACTAGCACAGATACGCAGTATTTT. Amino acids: CSVDPWQTSTDTQYF.